Here is one T cell receptor (beta chain) with its context. The specificity of this receptor is unknown. Base qualities were left out, and no much larger clone turns up one base away. The CDR3, from cysteine to phenylalanine, totals 15 residues. Only the CDR3 part of the read is kept: 45 bases, read in frame from the first base. The germline V end is reduced by 4 bases and the J end by 2 bases; junction bases left unmatched: 5. Sequences LGHDT (CDR1) and YNNKEL (CDR2) are obtained from the germline V gene (reference sequence). The sample comes from a study of blood T cell repertoires in COVID-19 (dated by TCRdb to 2020 to 2021). Concerning the study at large: Samples from collaborators originated in the United States, Italy and Spain and spanned both the acute and convalescent phases of COVID-19. The dataset comprised deeply sampled blood TCRbeta repertoires from subjects exposed to, actively infected with, or recovered from COVID-19. HLA class I and class II types, where available, came from metadata supplied by the sample provider rather than from assay-based typing. The samples were drawn from two sources: the first 160 participants of the ongoing ImmuneRACE study, and 1,200 or so subjects contributed by 6 global collaborators. A de-identified subject ID, COVID-19 status, age in years and sex were almost always included in the sample metadata. The repertoires were released in a freely available public database intended as a resource for research on the immune response to SARS-CoV-2. The material from the prospective study consisted of cDNA or gDNA derived from T cells, B-cell-depleted T cells, or PBMCs.

TCRbeta CDR3 regions were amplified from genomic DNA using the immunoSEQ Assay, a bias-controlled multiplex PCR. The study's own analysis went as follows. Nucleated cell counts per sample were estimated from amplification of reference gene primers within the assay. To quantify the absolute abundance of each unique TCRbeta CDR3 rearrangement, sequence reads were collapsed and filtered. For each sample, productive Simpson clonality was calculated as the square root of Simpson's diversity index across productive rearrangements. TCRdb's version of the immuneACCESS table is confined to in-frame rearrangements and falls short of the full clone set. An unresolved V gene accounts for under half of the shortfall where checked; the remainder is of unknown origin. V and J calls and clone size follow that table, whereas D and trimming were derived from the DNA. This sample is represented by around 200,000 clones; 88% of them were singletons. Under 0.9% of the sample goes to the ten largest clones.

Each collaborating institution followed its own protocols to collect whole blood in K2EDTA tubes. For TCRbeta analysis, collaborator samples were shipped as frozen whole blood, as isolated PBMCs, or as DNA extracted from either sample type. The full study reports these points: Clinical and demographic metadata were provided uncurated, with the amount varying by source and participant.

What was sequenced was peripheral blood. The clonotype comes from a man between 40 and 49 years old with acute or convalescent COVID-19. The chain uses TRBV3-1 (or the pseudogene TRBV3-2) and TRBJ2-7, and 10 junction bases match TRBD2. CDR3 loop: CASSPRSGRAYEQYF. Here is the DNA: TGTGCCAGCAGCCCCCGAAGCGGGAGGGCCTACGAGCAGTACTTC.